This T cell receptor (beta chain) was observed in a study of blood T cell repertoires in COVID-19. Study in general: The origin of the acute and convalescent COVID-19 samples was the United States, Italy and Spain.

The data were produced by immunoSEQ multiplex PCR, yet TCRdb's version contains in-frame clones alone and is incomplete. Counted here are fewer than 65,000 clones, about nine tenths occurring once; the ten biggest clones make up 1.6%. This CDR3 is 17 amino acids long. Germline V gene lookup returns CDR1 LNHDA and CDR2 SQIVND (reference sequence). The V gene lost 5 bases and the J gene lost 2 bases, with 19 bases spanning the gap. The V gene is TRBV19, the J gene TRBJ1-5, with D possibly TRBD1 on 6 matching bases. Specimen: peripheral blood. The receptor's source is a man aged 55 to 70 with acute or convalescent COVID-19. The CDR3 region has the DNA TGTGCCAGTAGTCAATCCAGGGGCCCTTCGGGCAATCAGCCCCAGCATTTT. Translating gives CASSQSRGPSGNQPQHF.